This T cell receptor (beta chain) was profiled in a study of early T cells in non-severe SARS-CoV-2 infection. General observations from the study: Matching against VDJdb likely underestimated virus-specific expansions, favoring anti-spike CD8.

This clonotype was detected ten times or more. What it binds is unknown. Germline CDR1 reads SNHLY; CDR2 reads FYNNEI. After removal of 6 bases from V and 7 bases from J, the junction contained 11 bases not matched to a gene. The length of the CDR3 is 15 residues. Individual cDNA molecules were tagged with unique molecular identifiers, the study reported. TCRdb re-called the 5' RACE reads through MiXCR, storing one row per CDR3 protein. The sample has 25,000 to 35,000 distinct CDR3 sequences; around 5% are singletons. The receptor was isolated from an adult who was a healthcare worker with PCR-confirmed SARS-CoV-2 infection or an uninfected control (not recorded which). Sequencing was performed on whole blood. The J gene is TRBJ1-2, the V gene TRBV2; 10 bases align to TRBD1. CDR3 in DNA: TGTGCCAGCAGCTACTCCGGACAGGGGGTTGGTGGCTACACCTTC. Protein: CASSYSGQGVGGYTF.